This T cell receptor beta chain comes out of a study of shared clonotypes between healthy human individuals. Losses at the gene ends were 3 bases for V and 4 bases for J; bases not matched to a gene: 8. In germline, CDR1 is SNHLY, CDR2 FYNNEI. This CDR3 comprises 17 residues. A remark on this clone: Its antigen is not known.

Libraries were prepared by immunoSEQ multiplex PCR; TCRdb keeps only in-frame clonotypes and omits some of them. Among around 1.6 million clones listed, 95% to 99% were seen once. Overall study results and limits: Memory subsets generally showed lower estimated richness than naive subsets. About 4.5% of naive CD4 clonotypes were common to a few donors. Although depth was large, rarefaction showed that sequencing of the sorted subsets was incomplete.

The source is a man aged 25-40 years in good health. Sequencing was performed on naive CD4+ T cells sorted from blood. This sample's subset: CD45RA+ positively selected. The rearrangement joins TRBV2 to TRBJ2-3; TRBD2 aligns across 12 bases. The CDR3, as DNA: TGTGCCAGCAGTGATCTTGGTGGGACTAGCGGGCCAGATACGCAGTATTTT. This encodes CASSDLGGTSGPDTQYF. The full variable domain, with the rest looked up from reference TRBV2 and TRBJ2-3, is EPEVTQTPSHQVTQMGQEVILRCVPISNHLYFYWYRQILGQKVEFLVSFYNNEISEKSEIFDDQFSVERPDGSNFTLKIRSTKLEDSAMYFCASSDLGGTSGPDTQYFGPGTRLTVL.